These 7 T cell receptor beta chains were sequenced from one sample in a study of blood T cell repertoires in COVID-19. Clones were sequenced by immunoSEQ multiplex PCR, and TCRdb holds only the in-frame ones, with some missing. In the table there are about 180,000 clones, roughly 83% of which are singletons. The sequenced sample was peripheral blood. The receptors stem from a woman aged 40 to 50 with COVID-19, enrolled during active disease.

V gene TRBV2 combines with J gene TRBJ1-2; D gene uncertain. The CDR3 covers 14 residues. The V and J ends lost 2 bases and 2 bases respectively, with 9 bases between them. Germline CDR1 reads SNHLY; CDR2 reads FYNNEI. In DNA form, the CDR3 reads TGTGCCAGCAGTGAATTCCCAGGAAACTATGGCTACACCTTC. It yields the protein CASSEFPGNYGYTF.

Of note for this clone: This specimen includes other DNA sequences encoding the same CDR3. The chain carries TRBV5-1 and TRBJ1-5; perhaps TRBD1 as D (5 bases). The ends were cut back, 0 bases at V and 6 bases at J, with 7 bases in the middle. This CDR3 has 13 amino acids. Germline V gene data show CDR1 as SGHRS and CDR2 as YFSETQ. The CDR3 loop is CASSLGRGQPQHF. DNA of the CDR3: TGCGCCAGCAGCTTGGGAAGGGGTCAGCCCCAGCATTTT.

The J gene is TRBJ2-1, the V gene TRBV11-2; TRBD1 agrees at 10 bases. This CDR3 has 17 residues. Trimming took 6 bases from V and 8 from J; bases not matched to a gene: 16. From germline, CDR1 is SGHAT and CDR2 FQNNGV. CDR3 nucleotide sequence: TGTGCCAGCAGGCCTGGTGGTCTGGGACAGGGGATAGATGAGCAGTTCTTC. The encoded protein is CASRPGGLGQGIDEQFF.

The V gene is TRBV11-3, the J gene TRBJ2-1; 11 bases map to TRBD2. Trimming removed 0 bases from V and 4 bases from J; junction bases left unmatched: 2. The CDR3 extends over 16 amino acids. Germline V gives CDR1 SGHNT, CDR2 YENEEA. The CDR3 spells CASSLEGTSGYNEQFF. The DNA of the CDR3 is TGTGCCAGCAGCTTAGAAGGGACTAGCGGTTACAATGAGCAGTTCTTC.

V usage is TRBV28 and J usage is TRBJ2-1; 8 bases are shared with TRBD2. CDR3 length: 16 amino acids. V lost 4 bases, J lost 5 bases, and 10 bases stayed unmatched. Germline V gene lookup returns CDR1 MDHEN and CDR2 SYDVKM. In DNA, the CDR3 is TGTGCCAGCAGTTCGACTGCGACTAGCGCGAACAATGAGCAGTTCTTC. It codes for CASSSTATSANNEQFF.

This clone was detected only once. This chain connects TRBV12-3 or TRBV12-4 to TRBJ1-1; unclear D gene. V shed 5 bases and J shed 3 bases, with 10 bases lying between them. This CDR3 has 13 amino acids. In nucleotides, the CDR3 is TGTGCCAGCAGTATTGACACATACACTGAAGCTTTCTTT. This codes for CASSIDTYTEAFF.

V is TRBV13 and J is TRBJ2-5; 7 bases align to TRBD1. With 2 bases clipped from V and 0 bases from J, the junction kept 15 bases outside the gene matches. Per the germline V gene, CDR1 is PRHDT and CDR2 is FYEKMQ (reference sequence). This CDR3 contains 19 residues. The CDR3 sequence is CASSLMGRAGGRDQETQYF. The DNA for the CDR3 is TGTGCCAGCAGCTTAATGGGCCGGGCAGGGGGTAGGGACCAAGAGACCCAGTACTTC.